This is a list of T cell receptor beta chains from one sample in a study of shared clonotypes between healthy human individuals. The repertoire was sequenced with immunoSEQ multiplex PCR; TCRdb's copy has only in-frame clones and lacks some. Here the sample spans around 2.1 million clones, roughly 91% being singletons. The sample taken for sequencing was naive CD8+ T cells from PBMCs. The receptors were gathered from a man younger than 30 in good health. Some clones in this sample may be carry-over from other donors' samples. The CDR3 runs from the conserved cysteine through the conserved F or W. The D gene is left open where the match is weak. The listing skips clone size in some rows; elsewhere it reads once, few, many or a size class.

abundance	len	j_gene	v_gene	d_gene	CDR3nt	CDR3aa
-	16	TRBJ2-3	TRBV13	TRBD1	TGTGCCAGCAGCCCCGGACAGGGGGCTTCAGCAGATACGCAGTATTTT	CASSPGQGASADTQYF
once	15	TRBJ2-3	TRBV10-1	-	TGCGCCAGCAGTGAGACACCCAGTTTCGGTGGTACGCAGTATTTT	CASSETPSFGGTQYF
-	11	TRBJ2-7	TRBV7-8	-	TGTGCCAGCAGCTTAGCGGACGAGCAGTACTTC	CASSLADEQYF
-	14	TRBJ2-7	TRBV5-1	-	TGCGCCAGCAGCTGGAAAAGGGTCGACTACGAGCAGTACTTC	CASSWKRVDYEQYF
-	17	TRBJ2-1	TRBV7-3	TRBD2	TGTGCCAGCAGCTTAAACCCGGGTCTAGCGGGAGCCAATGAGCAGTTCTTC	CASSLNPGLAGANEQFF
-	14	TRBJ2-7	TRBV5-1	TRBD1	TGCGCCAGCAGCTTTTGGCAGGGGGCCTACGAGCAGTACTTC	CASSFWQGAYEQYF
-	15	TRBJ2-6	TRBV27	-	TGTGCCAGCAGCGTCGGCAACTCTGGGGCCAACGTCCTGACTTTC	CASSVGNSGANVLTF
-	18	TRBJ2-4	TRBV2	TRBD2	TGTGCCAGCAGTGACCGACTAGCGGCCCGAGGAGCCAAAAACATTCAGTACTTC	CASSDRLAARGAKNIQYF
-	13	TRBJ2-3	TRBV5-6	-	TGTGCCAGCAGCCCTCCTAGCACAGATACGCAGTATTTT	CASSPPSTDTQYF
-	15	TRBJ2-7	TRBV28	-	TGTGCCAGCAGTCTAGCCGGACCCCCCGATTACGAGCAGTACTTC	CASSLAGPPDYEQYF
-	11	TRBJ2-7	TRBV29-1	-	TGCAGCGTCGGGGACCTCGACGAGCAGTACTTC	CSVGDLDEQYF
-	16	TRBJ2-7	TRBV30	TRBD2	TGTGCCTGGAGCGCCCCGGGACTAGCGGTTCCCTACGAGCAGTACTTC	CAWSAPGLAVPYEQYF
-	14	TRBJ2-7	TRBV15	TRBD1	TGTGCCACCAGCTCGGGGACAGCCGGCGGCGAGCAGTACTTC	CATSSGTAGGEQYF
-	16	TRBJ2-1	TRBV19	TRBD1	TGTGCCAGTAGTAGAACACCGGGACAGCTTAAAAATGAGCAGTTCTTC	CASSRTPGQLKNEQFF
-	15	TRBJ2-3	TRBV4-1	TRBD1	TGCGCCAGCAGCCAGAGACAGGGTTTTTCAGATACGCAGTATTTT	CASSQRQGFSDTQYF
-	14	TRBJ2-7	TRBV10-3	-	TGTGCCATCAGTGAAGACAGGTTATCCTACGAGCAGTACTTC	CAISEDRLSYEQYF
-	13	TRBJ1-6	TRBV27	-	TGTGCCAGCAGTTTAGTGGGGGATTCACCCCTCCACTTT	CASSLVGDSPLHF
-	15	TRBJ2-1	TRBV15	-	TGTGCCACCAGCCCCTTGGGGTCGGGGAACAATGAGCAGTTCTTC	CATSPLGSGNNEQFF
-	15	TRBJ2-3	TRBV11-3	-	TGTGCCAGCAGCTTTCATGGAGGCGGGCGGGATACGCAGTATTTT	CASSFHGGGRDTQYF
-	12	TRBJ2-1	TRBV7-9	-	TGTGCCAGCAGCTTATATGACAATGAGCAGTTCTTC	CASSLYDNEQFF
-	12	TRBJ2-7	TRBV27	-	TGTGCCAGCAGTTTGGGGTCCTACGAGCAGTACTTC	CASSLGSYEQYF
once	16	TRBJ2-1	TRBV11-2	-	TGTGCCAGCAGCTTATATCTTCGGACGGACTACAATGAGCAGTTCTTC	CASSLYLRTDYNEQFF
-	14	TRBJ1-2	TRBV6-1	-	TGTGCCAGCAGTGAAGTTGAAGGATATGGAGGCTACACCTTC	CASSEVEGYGGYTF
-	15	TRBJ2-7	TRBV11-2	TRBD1	TGTGCCAGCAGCTTCGGACAGGGCGGTCTGGGCGAGCAGTACTTC	CASSFGQGGLGEQYF
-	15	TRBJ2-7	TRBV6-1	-	TGTGCCAGCAGTGGACTTAGGGGGGGTCTAGGGGAGCAGTACTTC	CASSGLRGGLGEQYF
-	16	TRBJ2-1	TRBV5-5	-	TGTGCCAGCAGCCCGACGGCGGCAAACCCCTACAATGAGCAGTTCTTC	CASSPTAANPYNEQFF
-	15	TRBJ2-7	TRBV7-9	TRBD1	TGTGCCAGCAGATCAACCGGGACAGCTAGCTACGAGCAGTACTTC	CASRSTGTASYEQYF
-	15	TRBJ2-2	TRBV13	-	TGTGCCAGCAGGCCGACGAGCGGGCACACCGGGGAGCTGTTTTTT	CASRPTSGHTGELFF
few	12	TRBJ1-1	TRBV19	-	TGTGCCAGTAGTATTGGGAACACTGAAGCTTTCTTT	CASSIGNTEAFF
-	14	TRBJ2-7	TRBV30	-	TGTGCCTGGAACCCGGACCATGTCTCCTACGAGCAGTACTTC	CAWNPDHVSYEQYF
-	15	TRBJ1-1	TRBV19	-	TGTGCCAGTAGAGTATTTTCGGGGGTCGGCACTGAAGCTTTCTTT	CASRVFSGVGTEAFF
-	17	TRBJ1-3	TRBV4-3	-	TGCGCCAGCAGCCAAGAATGGCGGGTGCTCTCTGGAAACACCATATATTTT	CASSQEWRVLSGNTIYF
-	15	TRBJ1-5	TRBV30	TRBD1	TGTGCCTGGAGTGTAAGGGGCAGGGGGTATCAGCCCCAGCATTTT	CAWSVRGRGYQPQHF
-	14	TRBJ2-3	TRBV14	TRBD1	TGTGCCAGCAGCAAGGACAGGGGGGAAGATACGCAGTATTTT	CASSKDRGEDTQYF
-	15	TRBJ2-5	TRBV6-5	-	TGTGCCAGCAGTTCCGGGGCATTCCTCCGGGAGACCCAGTACTTC	CASSSGAFLRETQYF
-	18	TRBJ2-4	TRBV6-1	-	TGTGCCAGCAGTGGAGAAGTCACTAGGATCGTGGGCGGAAACATTCAGTACTTC	CASSGEVTRIVGGNIQYF
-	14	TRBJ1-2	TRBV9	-	TGTGCCAGCAGCGTAGAGGGACGAAGCTATGGCTACACCTTC	CASSVEGRSYGYTF
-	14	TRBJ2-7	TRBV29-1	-	TGCAGCGTTGAAGATTGGAAGGAGGGCTACGAGCAGTACTTC	CSVEDWKEGYEQYF
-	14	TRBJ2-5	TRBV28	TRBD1	TGTGCCAGCAGTTTAGGACAGGGCAAAGAGACCCAGTACTTC	CASSLGQGKETQYF
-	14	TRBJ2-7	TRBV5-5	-	TGTGCCAGCAGCTTGGACAGGAACGCCTACGAGCAGTACTTC	CASSLDRNAYEQYF
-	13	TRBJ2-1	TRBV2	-	TGTGCCAGCAGTGAGTGGGCCTTGGATGAGCAGTTCTTC	CASSEWALDEQFF
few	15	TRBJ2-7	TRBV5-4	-	TGTGCCAGCAGCTTGGCAGGCAGGACCTCCTACGAGCAGTACTTC	CASSLAGRTSYEQYF
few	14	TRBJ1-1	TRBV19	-	TGTGCCAGTAGCCCGGGGGCGGCGAACACTGAAGCTTTCTTT	CASSPGAANTEAFF
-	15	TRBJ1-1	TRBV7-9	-	TGTGCCAGCAGGGTACCGGGACAACGGGACACTGAAGCTTTCTTT	CASRVPGQRDTEAFF
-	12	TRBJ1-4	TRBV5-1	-	TGCGCCAGTAGAGGGAGTTATGAAAAACTGTTTTTT	CASRGSYEKLFF
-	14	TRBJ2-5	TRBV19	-	TGTGCCAGTAGTGCACTCTGGACAGAAGAGACCCAGTACTTC	CASSALWTEETQYF
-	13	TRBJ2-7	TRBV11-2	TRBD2	TGTGCCAGCAGCTTAGGGACTAGCGGTGAGCAGTACTTC	CASSLGTSGEQYF
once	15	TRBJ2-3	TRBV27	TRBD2	TGTGCCAGCAGTCAACGGGAGGCCCGCTCAGATACGCAGTATTTT	CASSQREARSDTQYF
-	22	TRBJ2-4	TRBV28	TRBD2	TGTGCCAGCAGTTTATCTACAACTAGCGGGAGATTAGAGTCTATTGCCAAAAACATTCAGTACTTC	CASSLSTTSGRLESIAKNIQYF
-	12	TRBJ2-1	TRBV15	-	TGTGCCACCAGCCGGGACTTCAAGGAGCAGTTCTTC	CATSRDFKEQFF
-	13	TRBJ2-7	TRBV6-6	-	TGTGCCAGCAGTTACTCGCACAGCTACGAGCAGTACTTC	CASSYSHSYEQYF
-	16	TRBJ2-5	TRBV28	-	TGTGCCAGCACCCTCCTCGCAGGGGGGATCCAAGAGACCCAGTACTTC	CASTLLAGGIQETQYF
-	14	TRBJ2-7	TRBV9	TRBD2	TGTGCCAGCAGCGGGGGACTAGCGGGAGACGAGCAGTACTTC	CASSGGLAGDEQYF
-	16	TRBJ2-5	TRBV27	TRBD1	TGTGCCAGCAGTCCCCATCCACAGGGGTCCCGAGAGACCCAGTACTTC	CASSPHPQGSRETQYF